This TCR beta chain came from a study of Ad26.COV2.S vaccination and SARS-CoV-2 variants. This table comes from immunoSEQ multiplex PCR, and its TCRdb copy is limited to in-frame clones, with some not included. Of fewer than 600,000 clones in the sample, nearly 90% were seen once. Germline V lookup: CDR1 SGDLS, CDR2 YYNGEE. J gave up 4 bases and V 2 bases, and 9 bases lay outside the gene matches. The CDR3 totals 16 residues. Worth noting for this clone: Its specificity is unknown.

The treatment is: roughly 18 received Ad26.COV2.S at low or high dose, single or two shots; about 5 received placebo; per-sample allocation not given. Sampling was performed 63 days after the first vaccine or placebo injection. Study conclusions and caveats: Breadth and depth estimates from TCRs may understate total T cell responses. Placebo recipients had lower spike-specific TCR breadth than vaccine recipients.

V usage is TRBV9 and J usage is TRBJ2-7, with 10 bases fitting TRBD1. This TCR came from a person between 18 and 59 years old who received the Ad26.COV2.S COVID-19 vaccine or a placebo. The sample was peripheral blood, taken in a trial of Ad26.COV2.S vaccine versus placebo. Here the CDR3 DNA reads TGTGCCAGCAGCGTTACTCCGGGACAGGGGTGGTACGAGCAGTACTTC. This gives the protein CASSVTPGQGWYEQYF.